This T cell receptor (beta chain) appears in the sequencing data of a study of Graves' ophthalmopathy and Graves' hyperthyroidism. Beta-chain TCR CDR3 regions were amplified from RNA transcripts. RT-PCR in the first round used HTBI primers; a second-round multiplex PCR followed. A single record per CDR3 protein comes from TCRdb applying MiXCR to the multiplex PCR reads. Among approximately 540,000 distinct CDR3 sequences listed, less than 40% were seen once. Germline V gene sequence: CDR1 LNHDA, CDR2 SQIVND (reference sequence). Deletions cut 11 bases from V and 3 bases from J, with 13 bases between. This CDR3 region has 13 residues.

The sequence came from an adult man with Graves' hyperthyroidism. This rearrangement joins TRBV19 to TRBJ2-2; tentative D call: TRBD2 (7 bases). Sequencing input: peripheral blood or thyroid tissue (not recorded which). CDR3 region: CAGAGADTGELFF. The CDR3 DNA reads TGTGCCGGTGCGGGGGCCGACACCGGGGAGCTGTTTTTT.